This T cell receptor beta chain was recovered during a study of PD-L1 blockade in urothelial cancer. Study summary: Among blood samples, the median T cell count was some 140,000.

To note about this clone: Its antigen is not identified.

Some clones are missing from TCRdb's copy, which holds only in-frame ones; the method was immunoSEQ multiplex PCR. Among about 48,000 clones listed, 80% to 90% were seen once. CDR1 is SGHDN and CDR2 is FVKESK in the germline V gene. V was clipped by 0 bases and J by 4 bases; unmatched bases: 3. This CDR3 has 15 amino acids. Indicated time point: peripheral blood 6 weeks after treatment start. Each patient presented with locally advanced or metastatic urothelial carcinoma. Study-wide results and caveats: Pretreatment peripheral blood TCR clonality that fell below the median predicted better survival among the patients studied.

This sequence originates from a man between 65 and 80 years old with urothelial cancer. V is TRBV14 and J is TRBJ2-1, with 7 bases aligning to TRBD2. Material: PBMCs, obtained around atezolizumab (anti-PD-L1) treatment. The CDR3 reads CASSQERTRYNEQFF. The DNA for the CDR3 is TGTGCCAGCAGCCAAGAAAGGACTAGGTACAATGAGCAGTTCTTC.